The entry below gives a single TCR beta chain sequence along with its context. Its antigen is as yet unknown. The source of the sample is a study of persistence of HIV-infected CD4 T cells. Study-level findings and limits: Within sorted populations, more oligoclonal TCRs accompanied more oligoclonal proviruses. Degenerate expanded CDR3beta sequences were enriched among CMV- and Gag-responding cells. Compared with CD3/CD28-stimulated cells, CMV- and Gag-responding cells showed lower TCRbeta richness.

Anti-CD3/anti-CD28 beads served as a nonspecific positive control stimulus. Sorting of responding CD4+ T cells relied on upregulated CD40 ligand together with CD69. The immunoSEQ assay was version 4, run in survey mode. Each sample used up to about 1 ug genomic DNA diluted to approximately 9.2 ng/uL. The data were produced by immunoSEQ multiplex PCR, yet TCRdb's version contains in-frame clones alone and is incomplete. The sample contains tens of thousands of clones, 80% to 90% of which appear only once. This CDR3 is built from 16 residues. J gave up 6 bases and V 5 bases, and 13 bases lay outside the gene matches. Germline loops: CDR1 LNHDA, CDR2 SQIVND (reference sequence).

The sequences come from CD4+ T cells sorted from PBMCs after approximately 18-hour stimulation, collected from a patient who received antiretroviral therapy. This rearrangement joins TRBV19 to TRBJ2-1; 7 bases map to TRBD2. This receptor was obtained from an adult woman with HIV who was CMV-seropositive. CDR3 sequence (DNA): TGTGCCAGTAGTCCCGAGGTTGCGGGAGTGTCCAATGAGCAGTTCTTC. It encodes CASSPEVAGVSNEQFF.